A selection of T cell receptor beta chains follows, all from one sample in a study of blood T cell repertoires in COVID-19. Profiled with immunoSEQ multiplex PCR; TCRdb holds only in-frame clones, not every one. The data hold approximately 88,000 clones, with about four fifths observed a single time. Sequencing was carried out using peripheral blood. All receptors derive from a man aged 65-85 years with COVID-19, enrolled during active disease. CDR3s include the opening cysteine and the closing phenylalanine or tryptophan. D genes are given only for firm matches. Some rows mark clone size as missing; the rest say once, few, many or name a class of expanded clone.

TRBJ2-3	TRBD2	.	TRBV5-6	TGTGCCAGCAGCGCCGGGACTAGCGGGAACACAGATACGCAGTATTTT	CASSAGTSGNTDTQYF
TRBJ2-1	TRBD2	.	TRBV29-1	TGCAGCGCCCAAACGCTAGCGGGCATAAGCTCCTACAATGAGCAGTTCTTC	CSAQTLAGISSYNEQFF
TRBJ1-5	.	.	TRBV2	TGTGCCAGCTGTTTATCCGGGCGGGGCAATCAGCCCCAGCATTTT	CASCLSGRGNQPQHF
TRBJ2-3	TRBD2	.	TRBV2	TGTGCCAGCAGTGTAGCGGGGGCTAGCACAGATACGCAGTATTTT	CASSVAGASTDTQYF
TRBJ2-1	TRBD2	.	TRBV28	TGTGCCAGCAGTACAGCGGGAGCCCTCTACAATGAGCAGTTCTTC	CASSTAGALYNEQFF
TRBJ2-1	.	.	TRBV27	TGTGCCAGCACCAATGGGGCCAAGCAGTTCTTC	CASTNGAKQFF
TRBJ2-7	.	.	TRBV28	TGTGCCAGCCGCAGAGAGGAAAGCTCCTACGAGCAGTACTTC	CASRREESSYEQYF
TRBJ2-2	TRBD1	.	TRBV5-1	TGCGCCAGCAGCCTGGGACAGGCTAACGGGGAGCTGTTTTTT	CASSLGQANGELFF
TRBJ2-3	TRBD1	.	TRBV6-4	TGTGCCAGCAGTGAACCGGGACAGGGAAGAGATACGCAGTATTTT	CASSEPGQGRDTQYF
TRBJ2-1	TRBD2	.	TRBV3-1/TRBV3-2	TGTGCCAGCAGACTAGGACTAGCTCCAAATGAGCAGTTCTTC	CASRLGLAPNEQFF
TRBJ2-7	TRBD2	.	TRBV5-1	TGCGCCAGCAGCTTAGTCGGGACGGGGGGCGAGCAGTACTTC	CASSLVGTGGEQYF
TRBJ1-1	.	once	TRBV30	TGTGCCTACGGGACTGGGGGCACTGAAGCTTTCTTT	CAYGTGGTEAFF
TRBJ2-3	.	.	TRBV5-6	TGTGCCAGCAGCTTTATCTCAGATACGCAGTATTTT	CASSFISDTQYF
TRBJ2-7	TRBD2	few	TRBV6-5	TGTGCCAGCAGTTCGGGACTAGCGGTGATCTACGAGCAGTACTTC	CASSSGLAVIYEQYF
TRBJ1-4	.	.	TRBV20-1	TGCAGTGCTAGTGGGCGGTTACCCTATAATGAAAAACTGTTTTTT	CSASGRLPYNEKLFF
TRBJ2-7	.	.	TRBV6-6	.	CASSFARGALEYF
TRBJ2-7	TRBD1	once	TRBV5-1	TGCGCCAGCAGCTCACAGGGGCCCCTCTACGAGCAGTACTTC	CASSSQGPLYEQYF
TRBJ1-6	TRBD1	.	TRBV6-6	TGTGCCAGCAGGGAGACAGGGACGAATTCACCCCTCCACTTT	CASRETGTNSPLHF
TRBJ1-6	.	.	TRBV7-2	TGTGCCAGCAGCTTAGTCAGGGTTAATTCACCCCTCCACTTT	CASSLVRVNSPLHF
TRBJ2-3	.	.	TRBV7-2	TGTGCCAGCAGCCCCCAGGTGGGGGGTGCTAGCACAGATACGCAGTATTTT	CASSPQVGGASTDTQYF
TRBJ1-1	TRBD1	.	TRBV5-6	TGTGCCAGCAGCTTGGATCCAGGGGGTGGGTACACTGAAGCTTTCTTT	CASSLDPGGGYTEAFF
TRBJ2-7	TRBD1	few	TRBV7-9	TGTGCCAGCAGCTTAGAGAAGGGGGCGCGTAACGAGCAGTACTTC	CASSLEKGARNEQYF
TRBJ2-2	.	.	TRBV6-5	TGTGCCAGCAGTTTCGGACAGATATACACCGGGGAGCTGTTTTTT	CASSFGQIYTGELFF
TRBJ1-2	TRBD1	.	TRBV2	TGTGCCAGCAGCCCGACAGGGGATTATGGCTACACCTTC	CASSPTGDYGYTF
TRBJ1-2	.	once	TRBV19	TGTGCCAGTAGTTCTAAAGGGACTGGCTATGGCTACACCTTC	CASSSKGTGYGYTF
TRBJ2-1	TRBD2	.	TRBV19	TGTGCCAGTAGTAGGGCGACTAGCGGGACCTACAATGAGCAGTTCTTC	CASSRATSGTYNEQFF
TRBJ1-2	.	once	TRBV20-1	TGCAGTGCTGAACAATATGGCTACACCTTC	CSAEQYGYTF
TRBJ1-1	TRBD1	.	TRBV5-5	TGTGCCAGCAGCCAGACAGGGGACACTGAAGCTTTCTTT	CASSQTGDTEAFF
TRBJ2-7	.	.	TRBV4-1	TGCGCCAGCAGCCAAGCGGCGCCAGGCGAGCAGTACTTC	CASSQAAPGEQYF
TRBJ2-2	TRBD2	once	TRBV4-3	TGCGCCAGCAGCCAAGAAGCGGGGGAATGGATCGGGGAGCTGTTTTTT	CASSQEAGEWIGELFF
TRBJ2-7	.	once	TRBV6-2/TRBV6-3	TGTGCCAGCAGTTACCGAGGGACAAAAGGAACTTACGAGCAGTACTTC	CASSYRGTKGTYEQYF
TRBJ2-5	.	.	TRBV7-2	TGTGCCAGCAGCTTAGAAGTGGGCTGGCTGGAGACCCAGTACTTC	CASSLEVGWLETQYF
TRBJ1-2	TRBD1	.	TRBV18	TGTGCCAGCTCACCAGGACAGGGCGTCTATGGCTACACCTTC	CASSPGQGVYGYTF
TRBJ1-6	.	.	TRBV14	TGTGCCAGCAGCCCGACGGAGAATTCACCCCTCCACTTT	CASSPTENSPLHF
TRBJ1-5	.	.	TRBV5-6	TGTGCCAGCAGCTTGTTTCAGGGTATTAGTCAGCCCCAGCATTTT	CASSLFQGISQPQHF
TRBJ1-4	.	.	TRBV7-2	TGTGCCAGCAGCCCGACGCGGTCTAATGAAAAACTGTTTTTT	CASSPTRSNEKLFF
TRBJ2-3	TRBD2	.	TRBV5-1	TGCGCCAGCAGCCCCGGACTAGCGGGAGGGCGGAGCACAGATACGCAGTATTTT	CASSPGLAGGRSTDTQYF
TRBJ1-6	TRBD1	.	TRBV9	TGTGCCAGCAGCTCATCGGGACAGGCCAATTCACCCCTCCACTTT	CASSSSGQANSPLHF
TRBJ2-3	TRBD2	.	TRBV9	TGTGCCAGCAGCGTAGTGACTAGCTGGGATCCGACGCAGTATTTT	CASSVVTSWDPTQYF
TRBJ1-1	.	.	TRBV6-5	TGTGCCAGCACCTACGCGGGGAGGGGTGAAGCTTTCTTT	CASTYAGRGEAFF
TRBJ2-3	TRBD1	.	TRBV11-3	TGTGCCAGCAGGACAGGGGGATCAGATACGCAGTATTTT	CASRTGGSDTQYF
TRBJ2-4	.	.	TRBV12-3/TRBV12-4	TGTGCCAGCAGTTTATTAGAGAACATTCAGTACTTC	CASSLLENIQYF
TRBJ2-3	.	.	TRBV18	TGTGCCACCCACGTGGCTAGCACAGATACGCAGTATTTT	CATHVASTDTQYF
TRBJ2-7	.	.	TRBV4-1	TGCGCCAGCAGTCTCACCCGGCTAGCCGACGAGCAGTACTTC	CASSLTRLADEQYF
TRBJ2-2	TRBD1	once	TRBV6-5	TGTGCCAGCAGGACAGGGAGTCTGTTTTTT	CASRTGSLFF
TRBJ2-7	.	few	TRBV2	TGTGCCAGCAGTGACCCAGGGTCCGAGCAGTACTTC	CASSDPGSEQYF
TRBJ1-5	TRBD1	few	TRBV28	TGTGCCAGCAGTACAGGGGGCTCGTATCAGCCCCAGCATTTT	CASSTGGSYQPQHF
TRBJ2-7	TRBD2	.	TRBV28	TGTGCCAGCAGTTTAGGGGGGAGGGGAGCGATCCCCTACGAGCAGTACTTC	CASSLGGRGAIPYEQYF
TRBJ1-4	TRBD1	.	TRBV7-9	TGTGCCAGCAGCTTCTCAACAGGGGCCTCAACTAATGAAAAACTGTTTTTT	CASSFSTGASTNEKLFF
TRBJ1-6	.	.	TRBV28	TGTGCCAGCAGTGTCAGGAATTCACCCCTCCACTTT	CASSVRNSPLHF
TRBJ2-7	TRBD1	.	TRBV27	TGTGCCAGCAACCTTGTTCCGGACAGGGGGTATTTTGGCGAGCAGTACTTC	CASNLVPDRGYFGEQYF
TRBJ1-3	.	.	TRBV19	TGTGCCAGTTGGAGCCACCGCCCGAGTTTGGAAAACACCATATATTTT	CASWSHRPSLENTIYF
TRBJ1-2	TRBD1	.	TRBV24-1	TGTGCCACCAGTGATAGTAACAGGGGGGGCTACACCTTC	CATSDSNRGGYTF
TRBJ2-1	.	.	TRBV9	TGTGCCAGCAGCAGAGAACCACAGGGGGGGAATGAGCAGTTCTTC	CASSREPQGGNEQFF
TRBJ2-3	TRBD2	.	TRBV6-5	TGTGCCGGGGGGGGCACAGATACGCAGTATTTT	CAGGGTDTQYF
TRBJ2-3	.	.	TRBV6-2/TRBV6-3	TGTGCCAGCAGTTACGCAGCGGGCTCTAGCACAGATACGCAGTATTTT	CASSYAAGSSTDTQYF
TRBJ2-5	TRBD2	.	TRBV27	TGTGCCAGCAGTTTATCGGGGGGGATGCGAGTTGAGACCCAGTACTTC	CASSLSGGMRVETQYF